This T cell receptor beta chain was sequenced during a study of cytomegalovirus exposure and HLA in healthy donors (dated by TCRdb to 2016 to 2017). A note on the overall study: An earlier analysis of 587 of the donors reported 250 to 300 Gb of sequence data and 100 million to 130 million unique TCR beta sequences from roughly 180 million T cells. An early release covering approximately 600 HLA-typed donors comprised 250 to 350 gigabases of sequencing data and 85 million to 100 million unique TCR sequences. Among the roughly 390 genotyped donors, about 83% belonged to the genetic ancestry cluster associated with self-reported Caucasian donors. The study aimed to test whether cataloging public T cell receptors could reveal signatures of past pathogen exposure. The T cell repertoires of several hundred subjects were profiled by immunosequencing and related to cytomegalovirus serostatus. Along with the approximately 700-subject first cohort, a separate validation cohort of approximately 110 different subjects was used. To predict cytomegalovirus infection status, the study brought together high-throughput TCR immunosequencing, statistical association of individual TCRs with disease status, and machine learning. A later analysis re-analyzed previously published TCR beta repertoires from 600 to 850 donors and added high-resolution HLA genotyping to study TCR occurrence patterns. Rather than using new phenotypic data, the later analysis identified candidate immune exposures from TCR beta sequences and from how often those sequences occurred across donors. To decide whether each TCR beta V gene segment behaved as functional or pseudogenic, an earlier analysis of over 500 of the donors relied on high-throughput TCR beta sequencing. Donor age, sex, ethnicity and CMV serostatus were collected together with the repertoire data. Genome-wide SNP genotypes for about 65% of the roughly 670 donors were used in a later genetic analysis, which treated that subset as a discovery cohort. All discovery cohort repertoires had been generated using a single sequencing platform. Both class I and class II loci were covered by HLA typing, at four-digit resolution. The number of typed donors differed by locus: roughly 620-630 for A, B, C, DRB1 and DQB1; 522 for DQA1; some 590 for DPA1; and approximately 450 for DPB1. Because of strong linkage in the cohort, a few DR-DQ haplotypes were treated as single units for association and clustering. Among around 400 genotyped donors of the cohort, an average of roughly 230,000 unique TCR beta nucleotide sequences was sequenced per donor, of which approximately 19% were non-productive.

At the junction V is shortened by 5 bases and J by 4 bases; bases outside the gene matches: 10. CDR1 and CDR2, per the germline V gene (reference sequence), are SEHNR and FQNEAQ. There are 15 amino acids in the CDR3, from cysteine to phenylalanine inclusive. Only the CDR3 portion is preserved as DNA: 45 bases, with reading frame beginning at the first base. Receptors were amplified or captured by the immunoSEQ multiplex PCR assay. For the multiplex PCR, a mixture combining 60 forward primers for TCR Vbeta segments and 13 reverse primers for TCR Jbeta segments was used. The CDR3 region of rearranged TCR beta genes was amplified from genomic DNA by a multiplex PCR assay. On the Illumina HiSeq System, the amplified TCR beta libraries were sequenced as 87-base-pair reads. Turning to the authors' computational methods: In a later analysis, about 80 million unique TCR beta chains were counted across the roughly 610 repertoires, and approximately 11 million of these chains were shared by at least two donors. To remove PCR and sequencing errors, raw reads were error-corrected and collapsed into unique sequences using a nearest-neighbor algorithm that merged closely related sequences. V, D and J gene segments were assigned by aligning CDR3 sequences to IMGT reference sequences. For a sequence to be retained, a match of at least six nucleotides to both a V gene segment and a J gene segment was required. Rearrangements were classified as productive when the CDR3 lacked stop codons and remained in frame with V and J, and all other rearrangements were classified as non-productive. CDR3 was defined by IMGT convention, running from the second conserved V-encoded cysteine to the conserved J-encoded phenylalanine. In an earlier analysis of around 640 of the donors, sequences lacking an unambiguous match to a single V gene segment were excluded. In an earlier analysis of about 590 of the donors, a V segment was called functional when productive rearrangements were above 56.7%, and segregating when the standard deviation between donors exceeded 5%. A statistical classification framework was developed to diagnose cytomegalovirus status using the catalog of TCR beta chain sequences. In a later analysis, TCR nucleotide sequences were compared against IMGT/GENE-DB human TR gene sequences so that V and J genes could be assigned. A later analysis assigned CDR3 sequences and most-parsimonious VDJ recombination scenarios with the TCRdist pipeline. In a later analysis, every TCR beta chain was defined by the combination of its CDR3 amino acid sequence and its V-gene family, and reads without a unique V-gene family were dropped. A later analysis removed 500 to 600 highly shared, low-generation-probability nucleotide sequences to deal with suspected cross-contamination and a sequencing artifact. For each public chain, a later analysis derived a clonal expansion index from normalized ranks of inferred template counts within each repertoire. In a later analysis, generation probabilities were computed with a VDJ recombination model fitted to out-of-frame rearrangements, and the resulting probabilities were checked against IGoR. In a later analysis, TCR-TCR, TCR-HLA and TCR-CMV co-occurrence was scored with hypergeometric tests, and a repertoire-size bias correction was applied to TCR pairs. To estimate false discovery rates, a later analysis permuted the HLA or CMV assignments 20 times. In a later analysis, co-occurring TCRs were grouped with DBSCAN, and TCRdist sequence similarity was added when clustering was performed within HLA-allele-positive subsets. Co-occurrence clustering excluded repertoires with fewer than 30,000 or more than 120,000 public chains, plus five with anomalous nucleotide sharing. TCRdb provides this immuneACCESS table in a form limited to in-frame rearrangements. Some clones are lacking; in checked studies, under half of them reflect an unresolved V gene, and why the rest are absent is not known. The V and J calls and clone size were taken over from that table, and D and trimming were inferred from the DNA. This sample lists about 200,000 clones; 75% to 80% were detected once. The ten largest clones add up to around 1.8% of the sample.

The full study reports these points: According to a later genetic analysis, donors in an Asian-associated ancestry cluster had fewer N-insertions in productive TCRs than the roughly 660-donor mean. The earlier analysis of nearly 600 of the donors excluded 15 to 20 rarely observed V segments, including chromosome 9 orphons, because counts were too low. The classifier was reported to diagnose cytomegalovirus status with high specificity and sensitivity in both the original and validation cohorts. In a later analysis, HLA-associated TCR beta chains showed more clonal expansion and lower generation probabilities than non-associated chains that were equally common. In an earlier analysis of approximately 600 of the donors, most TCR beta V segments were observed in productive rearrangements about 87% or about 30% of the time, broadly matching IMGT annotations. An association between a missense DCLRE1C variant and V-gene and J-gene trimming of TCR beta chains was found in a later genetic analysis and replicated in an independent cohort. It was suggested by the authors that the approach could potentially be generalized to other disease states and immunological phenotypes. In a later analysis, TCR association rates were found to vary across HLA loci, with the most associated TCRs seen for DRB1 alleles and the fewest for HLA-C alleles. Linkage disequilibrium might explain the correlated functional status among segregating V segments, but an unknown experimental factor could not be excluded. A further reported finding was that TCR beta sequences accurately predicted the HLA-A and HLA-B alleles for most subjects in the first cohort. A later analysis reported that several top co-occurrence clusters appeared linked to parvovirus B19, influenza, CMV and Epstein-Barr virus. When HLA alleles, especially DR and DQ, strongly co-occurred, attributing TCR associations to individual alleles was difficult. The only immune exposure information available for the cohort was CMV serostatus. In a later analysis, around 17,000 TCR beta sequences were associated with specific HLA alleles at a false discovery rate of 0.05. Sequencing depth was assumed to be roughly uniform across donors in the presence/absence analyses, though that assumption may not hold. Because the 87-base-pair reads could not distinguish some IMGT-functional V segments, including TRBV6-2 and TRBV6-3, those segments were excluded. Only TCR beta chains were sequenced in this cohort, and the absence of alpha or paired-chain data limited detectable features. Across donors, most TCR sequences were observed very rarely, whereas some public TCRs were present in many individuals. A cluster of highly shared sequence variants was judged likely to be a technical artifact of the sequencing pipeline. Because HLA typing was missing for some donors at each locus, association tests included only the typed subset. A few of the identified cytomegalovirus-associated TCR beta chains were confirmed in vitro to be specific for cytomegalovirus antigens. In a later analysis, most CMV-associated TCR beta chains were found to appear HLA-restricted, with HLA associations seemingly driven largely by CMV exposure. The study gave a list of 150 to 200 TCR beta chains associated with cytomegalovirus.

The cohort consisted of hundreds of healthy bone marrow donors. At the time of sampling, all cohort members were nominally healthy, though unrecorded immune exposures were likely present. The donor tested CMV seronegative and was one of the 352 seronegative cohort members. Each donor provided a peripheral blood sample, and peripheral blood mononuclear cells were used for TCR beta sequencing. Genomic DNA was extracted from the blood cell samples with the Qiagen DNeasy Blood Extraction Kit. This clone showed up just a few times. Its antigen is not yet known. Base qualities were left out, and no much larger clone turns up one base away.

The sequenced sample consisted of PBMCs. The chain was built from TRBV7-9 and TRBJ2-5, and 7 bases in between align with TRBD1. The origin of this receptor is a man younger than 30 in good health and CMV-seronegative. For the CDR3, the sequence is CASSPWKGAGETQYF. The nucleotides read TGTGCCAGCAGCCCCTGGAAGGGGGCCGGAGAGACCCAGTACTTC.